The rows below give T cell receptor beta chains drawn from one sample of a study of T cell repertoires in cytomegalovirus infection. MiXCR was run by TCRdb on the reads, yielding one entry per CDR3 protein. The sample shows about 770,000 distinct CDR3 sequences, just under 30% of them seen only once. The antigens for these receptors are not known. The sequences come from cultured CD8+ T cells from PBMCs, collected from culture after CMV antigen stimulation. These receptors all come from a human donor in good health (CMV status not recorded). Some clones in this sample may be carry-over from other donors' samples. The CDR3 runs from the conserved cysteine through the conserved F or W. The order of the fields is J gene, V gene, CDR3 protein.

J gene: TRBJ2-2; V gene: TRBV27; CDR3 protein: CASSLSRRANTGELFF
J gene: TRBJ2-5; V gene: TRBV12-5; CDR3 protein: CASGRTSSETQYF
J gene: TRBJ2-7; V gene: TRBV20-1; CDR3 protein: CSASPKQYF
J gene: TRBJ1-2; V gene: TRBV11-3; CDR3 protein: CASSSLPARTGSYYGYTF
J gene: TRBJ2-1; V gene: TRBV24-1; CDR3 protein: CATSDRQGIYNEQFF
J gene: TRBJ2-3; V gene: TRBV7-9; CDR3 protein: CASSFVYHRVTETDTQYF
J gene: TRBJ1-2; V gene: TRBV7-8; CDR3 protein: CASSLNLQGAKSYGYTF
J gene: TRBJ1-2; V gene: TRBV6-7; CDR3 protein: CASKQLTWEYGYTF
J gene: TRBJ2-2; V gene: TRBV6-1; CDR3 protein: CASSYEGGELFF
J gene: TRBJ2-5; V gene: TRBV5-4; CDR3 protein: CASSLATGALQETQYF
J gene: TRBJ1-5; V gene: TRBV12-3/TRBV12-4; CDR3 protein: CASSPTGKQPQHF
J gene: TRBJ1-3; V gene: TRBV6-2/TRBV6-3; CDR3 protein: CASSEYLGSSGNTIYF
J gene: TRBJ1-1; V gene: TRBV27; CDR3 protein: CASSPHSGVLNTEAFF
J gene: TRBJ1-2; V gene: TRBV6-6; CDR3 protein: CASRLYEEGGYGYTF
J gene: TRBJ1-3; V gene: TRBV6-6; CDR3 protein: CASIGVDGDGNTIYF
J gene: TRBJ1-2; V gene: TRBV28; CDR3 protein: CASRRGDRDSVYGYTF
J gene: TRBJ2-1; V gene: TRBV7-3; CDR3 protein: CASSYRDRGDNEQFF
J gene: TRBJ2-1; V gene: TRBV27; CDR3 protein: CASSFGTLNDEQFF
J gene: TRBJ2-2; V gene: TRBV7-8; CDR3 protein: CASTLRTATGELFF
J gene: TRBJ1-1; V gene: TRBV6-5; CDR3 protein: CASSFTGNMNTEAFF
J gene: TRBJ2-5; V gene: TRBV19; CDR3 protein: CASSIGTSYRQETQYF
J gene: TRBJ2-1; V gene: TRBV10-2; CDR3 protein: CASSESGGPSNEQFF
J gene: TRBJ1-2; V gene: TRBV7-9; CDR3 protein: CASSLKLYYGYTF
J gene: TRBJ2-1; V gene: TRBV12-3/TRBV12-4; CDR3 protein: CASRPSDPYNEQFF
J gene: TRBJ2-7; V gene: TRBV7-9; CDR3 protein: CASSLENRAYEQYF
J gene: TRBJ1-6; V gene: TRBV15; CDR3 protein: CATSRLPGRINSPLHF